This TCR beta chain came from a study of CD8 T cells in ankylosing spondylitis. Quantitative 5'-RACE with molecular barcodes generated TCR beta libraries. Each CDR3 protein is one row after TCRdb ran MiXCR on the 5' RACE reads. The table shows 100,000 to 150,000 distinct CDR3 sequences, with 17% occurring only once. Notes on the study in general: Past research had described some motif variants in reactive arthritis synovial fluid and blood. Reported data indicate significant enrichment of disease-linked clones within matched ankylosing spondylitis synovial fluid. In ankylosing spondylitis blood, a motif of eight highly homologous TCR beta variants appeared characteristic.

This CDR3 region has 13 residues. The J segment lost 7 bases and the V segment lost 8 bases, leaving 8 bases of the junction unmatched. Germline assignment: CDR1 SGHTA and CDR2 FQGNSA. In regard to this clonotype: No antigen is known for it.

Sequenced sample: blood, either unsorted or a sorted T cell fraction (not recorded which). This TCR was recovered from a male donor with ankylosing spondylitis. The chain combines TRBV7-2 with TRBJ2-1; the match to TRBD2 covers 7 bases. CDR3 nucleotide sequence: TGTGCCAGCGGTCAGTTCGGGGGGAATGAGCAGTTCTTC. Encoded protein: CASGQFGGNEQFF.